This passage covers 16 T cell receptor beta chains from one sample sequenced in a study of early T cells in non-severe SARS-CoV-2 infection. One entry per CDR3 protein results from TCRdb running MiXCR on the 5' RACE reads. The table has about 67,000 distinct CDR3 sequences, more than 8% seen once; the top ten hold around 16%. Material: whole blood, obtained at baseline. Receptors originate from an adult who was a healthcare worker with PCR-confirmed SARS-CoV-2 infection or an uninfected control (not recorded which).

This clonotype was seen many times. This sequence joins TRBV6-2 or TRBV6-3 and TRBJ2-1; D gene ambiguous. The CDR3 loop spans 13 amino acids. CDR1 and CDR2 from the germline V gene are MNHEY and SVGEGT. Trimming cost V 0 bases and J 10 bases, with 10 bases left between them. CDR3 amino acids: CASSYSASDEQFF. The DNA for the CDR3 is TGTGCCAGCAGTTACTCTGCATCGGACGAGCAGTTCTTC.

The chain is built from TRBV7-2 and TRBJ2-3; 8 bases are a match to TRBD2. V was pared by 5 bases and J by 0 bases, with 4 bases of the junction left unmatched. Germline-derived CDR1 and CDR2 are SGHTA and FQGNSA. The CDR3 is made up of 15 amino acids. This CDR3 reads CASSATSGSTDTQYF. In nucleotides, the CDR3 is TGTGCCAGCAGCGCCACTAGCGGAAGCACAGATACGCAGTATTTT.

The V and J genes are TRBV7-9 and TRBJ2-6, with 7 bases that match TRBD1. The junction had 16 bases not matched to a gene; V was cut back by 5 bases and J by 0 bases. The CDR3 contains 20 residues. Looked up from germline, CDR1 is SEHNR and CDR2 is FQNEAQ (reference sequence). The CDR3 here is CASSRLRTGPRSSGANVLTF. CDR3 coding DNA: TGTGCCAGCAGCCGACTTAGGACAGGACCAAGGAGCTCTGGGGCCAACGTCCTGACTTTC.

This clonotype was detected a few times. This sequence joins TRBV4-2 and TRBJ2-7, with a weak D call TRBD2 (5 bases). V was cut by 0 bases and J by 2 bases, with 8 bases left in between. This CDR3 region has 14 residues. Per the germline V gene, CDR1 is LGHNA and CDR2 is YNFKEQ. The CDR3 DNA is TGTGCCAGCAGCCAAGATCCCGGGGCCTACGAGCAGTACTTC. Amino acids: CASSQDPGAYEQYF.

V gene TRBV5-1 combines with J gene TRBJ2-1; TRBD1 matches at 7 bases. The germline gives CDR1 SGHRS, CDR2 YFSETQ. V lost 4 bases to trimming and J lost 8 bases; unmatched junction nucleotides: 9. The CDR3 consists of 14 residues. This CDR3 is CASSRGGSADEQFF. The CDR3, as DNA: TGCGCCAGCAGCCGAGGGGGCTCGGCAGATGAGCAGTTCTTC.

The J gene is TRBJ2-3, the V gene TRBV4-1; possibly TRBD1 for D (5 bases). The CDR3 extends over 14 amino acids. In germline, CDR1 is MGHRA, CDR2 YSYEKL. V lost 1 base, J lost 4 bases, and 9 bases lay in between. The DNA for the CDR3 is TGCGCCAGCAGCCAAGTCACAGGATCAGATACGCAGTATTTT. Residues: CASSQVTGSDTQYF.

This chain connects TRBV12-2 to TRBJ2-7; the table's TRBD2 call for D was not verified on the DNA. TRBV12-2 corresponds to a pseudogene. The CDR3 is made up of 17 amino acids. CDR3 loop: CASRSGTSGRRAYEQYF. The DNA for the CDR3 is TGTGCAAGTCGTTCTGGGACTAGCGGGAGAAGGGCATACGAGCAGTACTTC.

This clonotype was detected many times. The conserved phenylalanine or tryptophan is not found at the CDR3 terminus, so this likely reflects a read error. The rearrangement joins TRBV20-1 to TRBJ1-1; 7 nucleotides line up with TRBD1. Germline CDR1 and CDR2: DFQATT and SNEGSKA (reference sequence). The CDR3 spans 13 residues. V shed 3 bases, J shed 3 bases, and the junction held 4 bases outside the gene matches. The CDR3 region is CSASWDSYTEAFV. In DNA, the CDR3 is TGCAGTGCTAGTTGGGACAGCTACACTGAAGCTTTCGTT.

This clonotype came up a few times. The rearrangement links TRBV5-4 to TRBJ2-3; weak D call: TRBD1 (5 bases). The CDR3 is 14 residues long. Between the trimmed V and J ends, which lost 4 bases and 6 bases, there was a span of 15 bases. Germline assignment: CDR1 SGHNT and CDR2 YYREEE (reference sequence). CDR3 nucleotides: TGTGCCAGCAGCGGGGCGGACGTGGTTGATACGCAGTATTTT. Encoded protein: CASSGADVVDTQYF.

The genes are TRBV7-2 and TRBJ2-1; no clear D gene. This CDR3 comprises 13 residues. The germline V gene encodes CDR1 SGHTA and CDR2 FQGNSA. Trimming stripped 1 base from V and 5 bases from J, with 6 bases between. The CDR3 bases are TGTGCCAGCAGCTTAGGCCCTAACAATGAGCAGTTCTTC. It is translated as CASSLGPNNEQFF.

This clonotype has a handful of counts. The gene calls are TRBV6-2 or TRBV6-3 and TRBJ1-2; D unclear. CDR1 is MNHEY and CDR2 is SVGEGT in the germline V gene. CDR3 length equals 14 residues. V was cut by 7 bases and J by 5 bases, with 17 bases left in between. The CDR3 nucleotides are TGTGCCAGCAACCAAGGGCTCAGCGGGTATGGCTACACCTTC. Protein: CASNQGLSGYGYTF.

With regard to this clonotype: A much more abundant neighbour one base away suggests this may be a read error. V usage is TRBV7-9 and J usage is TRBJ2-1; perhaps TRBD2 as D (6 bases). Germline CDR1 and CDR2: SEHNR and FQNEAQ (reference sequence). The CDR3 length is 15 residues. V was pared by 3 bases and J by 6 bases, with 15 bases between. CDR3 sequence: CASSFMGLGTNEQFF. The CDR3 DNA reads TGTGCCAGCAGCTTTATGGGACTTGGAACCAATGAGCAGTTCTTC.

This clonotype was detected many times. DNA for the CDR3: TGCAGCGCCACGGGGGGCGCGAACACAGATACGCAGTATTTT. Its protein is CSATGGANTDTQYF. The rearrangement uses TRBV29-1 and TRBJ2-3, with a tentative D call TRBD2 (7 bases). The CDR3 has 14 amino acids. The V gene's germline CDR1 is SQVTM and CDR2 ANQGSEA. V was pared by 7 bases and J by 2 bases, with 16 bases between.

This clonotype was recorded many times. V and J are TRBV29-1 and TRBJ2-5, with a possible D match to TRBD1 (6 bases). Germline V gene lookup returns CDR1 SQVTM and CDR2 ANQGSEA. CDR3 length equals 12 residues. The V and J ends lost 4 bases and 4 bases respectively, with 10 bases between them. The CDR3 sequence: CSVAGQLETQYF. The CDR3 DNA reads as TGCAGCGTTGCCGGACAGTTAGAGACCCAGTACTTC.

This clonotype showed up many times. The chain carries TRBV20-1 and TRBJ2-5; 9 nucleotides agree with TRBD2. The V gene's germline CDR1 is DFQATT and CDR2 SNEGSKA (reference sequence). V dropped 6 bases and J dropped 0; count of bases not matched to a gene: 11. CDR3 length: 16 amino acids. The CDR3 is CSATLEVAGDQETQYF. CDR3 nucleotide sequence: TGCAGTGCAACACTAGAGGTAGCGGGGGACCAAGAGACCCAGTACTTC.

In this sample, this clonotype turned up a few times. The chain joins TRBV6-4 to TRBJ2-7, with D perhaps matching TRBD1 (6 bases). Trimming took 0 bases from V and 0 from J, leaving 18 bases between them. The CDR3 is made up of 18 amino acids. From germline, CDR1 is MRHNA and CDR2 SNTAGT. CDR3: CASSDSKGRTARSYEQYF. The CDR3 bases are TGTGCCAGCAGTGACTCGAAGGGAAGGACAGCACGCTCCTACGAGCAGTACTTC.